A single sample gave rise to the 3 T cell receptor beta chains below, sequenced in a study of vaccination effects on CD4 cells after COVID-19. The method was immunoSEQ multiplex PCR; TCRdb's version includes in-frame clones alone and lacks a portion of them. The table shows about 66,000 clones, with around 79% occurring only once. Subsequent to 10 days of culture, CD4+ T cells were isolated. All participants had two doses of either the BNT162b2 or mRNA-1273 vaccine. These receptors' antigens are unknown. The specimen comprised CD4+ T cells from PBMCs cultured without peptide, sampled after COVID-19 vaccination. The receptors shown here come from a human donor who received a COVID-19 vaccine.

This rearrangement joins TRBV30 to TRBJ1-1, with TRBD1 as a possible D gene (6 bases). The CDR3 runs to 16 residues. V dropped 0 bases and J dropped 1 base, with 15 bases sitting between them. Germline CDR1 and CDR2: GTSNPN and SVGIG (reference sequence). The CDR3 loop is CAWSVEGNRANTEAFF. The CDR3 nucleotides read TGTGCCTGGAGTGTAGAGGGGAACAGGGCGAACACTGAAGCTTTCTTT.

This chain links TRBV10-1 with TRBJ2-2, with D hard to call. CDR1 and CDR2 (germline): WNHNN, SYGVQD (reference sequence). The CDR3 length is 14 residues. V lost 2 bases to trimming and J lost 6 bases, with 10 bases between them. In DNA, the CDR3 is TGCGCCAGCAGTGAGGACCGTAGGCCCGGGGAGCTGTTTTTT. This gives the protein CASSEDRRPGELFF.

The chain uses TRBV5-1 and TRBJ2-2, with 8 bases fitting TRBD2. The V and J ends lost 4 bases and 6 bases, in that order; junction bases with no gene match: 11. The CDR3 runs to 16 residues. Germline V lookup: CDR1 SGHRS, CDR2 YFSETQ. The CDR3 region has the DNA TGCGCCAGCAGCCGCCCGGGGGGGTTCGATTCCGGGGAGCTGTTTTTT. Translated, it gives CASSRPGGFDSGELFF.